A single sample is the source of the 20 T cell receptor beta chains below, sequenced in a study of T cells in Graves' hyperthyroidism and ophthalmopathy. RNA transcripts served as the template for amplifying TCR beta CDR3 regions. The HTBI primer set was used in a first-round RT-PCR of the TCR CDR3. TCRdb used MiXCR to reprocess the multiplex PCR reads, holding one entry per CDR3 protein. The repertoire holds approximately 600,000 distinct CDR3 sequences, roughly 14% seen once, with over 3.5% in the top ten. What was sequenced was blood. All receptors derive from a woman aged 35 to 49 with Graves' ophthalmopathy.

This rearrangement joins TRBV27 to TRBJ2-7; 9 positions agree with TRBD1. This CDR3 spans 14 amino acids. V lost 8 bases, J lost 3 bases, and 8 bases stayed unmatched. CDR1 is MNHEY and CDR2 is SMNVEV in the germline V gene (reference sequence). CDR3 sequence: CASGRDRVFYEQYF. CDR3 bases: TGTGCCAGCGGCAGGGACAGGGTCTTCTACGAGCAGTACTTC.

This clonotype was detected ten times or more. V and J are TRBV11-1 and TRBJ1-3; D remains ambiguous. V lost 6 bases, J lost 0 bases, and 15 bases lay in between. From germline, CDR1 is SGHAT and CDR2 FQDESV (reference sequence). The CDR3 runs 16 residues. The CDR3 DNA is TGTGCCAGCAGACCGACCTTGGCGGTCTCTGGAAACACCATATATTTT. Amino acid sequence: CASRPTLAVSGNTIYF.

This rearrangement joins TRBV19 to TRBJ2-4, with 8 positions matching TRBD1. CDR3 length: 13 amino acids. V was pared by 5 bases and J by 8 bases, with 5 bases of the junction left unmatched. Germline V gene data show CDR1 as LNHDA and CDR2 as SQIVND (reference sequence). As DNA, the CDR3 is TGTGCCAGTAGTCAGGGGGCTAGGGACATTCAGTACTTC. This sequence encodes CASSQGARDIQYF.

This clonotype appeared many times. The chain is built from TRBV30 and TRBJ1-2; D remains unclear. Germline assignment: CDR1 GTSNPN and CDR2 SVGIG (reference sequence). The V end lost 0 bases, the J end lost 5 bases, and 10 bases lay between the germline ends. The CDR3 extends over 13 amino acids. CDR3 in DNA: TGTGCCTGGAGTGTAAACACGTTTTATGGCTACACCTTC. It is translated as CAWSVNTFYGYTF.

A few counts support this clonotype. The chain recombines TRBV5-1 with TRBJ2-7; no firm D call. Germline V gene data show CDR1 as SGHRS and CDR2 as YFSETQ. CDR3 length: 15 amino acids. V was pared by 0 bases and J by 5 bases, with 15 bases between. The CDR3 protein is CASSLVADLRDEQYF. The CDR3 nucleotides read TGCGCCAGCAGCTTGGTGGCCGACCTTCGGGACGAGCAGTACTTC.

This clonotype was recorded at least ten times. V is TRBV6-2 or TRBV6-3 and J is TRBJ2-7; 11 bases map to TRBD2. Germline-derived CDR1 and CDR2 are MNHEY and SVGEGT. The ends lost 5 bases at V and 5 bases at J; junction bases unmatched: 14. The CDR3 is 17 residues long. CDR3 sequence (DNA): TGTGCCAGCAGTCAACTAGCGGGAGAGTGGAACGTGGACGAGCAGTACTTC. This sequence encodes CASSQLAGEWNVDEQYF.

This clonotype was seen at least ten times. The genes are TRBV28 and TRBJ1-1; D perhaps matches TRBD1 (5 bases). Germline CDR1 reads MDHEN; CDR2 reads SYDVKM. Trimming shortened V by 3 bases and J by 3 bases, and 20 bases separated the two germline ends. The CDR3 consists of 17 residues. As DNA, the CDR3 is TGTGCCAGCAGTTTCCCCCCTCCACAGGCCGGATACACTGAAGCTTTCTTT. Protein sequence: CASSFPPPQAGYTEAFF.

This clonotype showed up many times. The chain recombines TRBV6-2 or TRBV6-3 with TRBJ2-4, with a possible D match to TRBD2 (6 bases). Germline V lookup: CDR1 MNHEY, CDR2 SVGEGT. Trimming cost V 0 bases and J 0 bases, with 6 bases left between them. CDR3 length equals 15 residues. CDR3 loop: CASSYSGGAKNIQYF. The CDR3 DNA is TGTGCCAGCAGTTACTCGGGGGGAGCCAAAAACATTCAGTACTTC.

This clonotype was detected many times. The chain carries TRBV6-1 and TRBJ2-5, with unresolved D. Trimming pared 7 bases from V and 3 bases from J, leaving 9 bases between. CDR1 is MNHNS, CDR2 SASEGT, per germline. The CDR3 spans 12 residues. DNA for the CDR3: TGTGCCAGCAAGTCTGTGAAAGAGACCCAGTACTTC. Its translation is CASKSVKETQYF.

This clonotype was found many times. DNA of the CDR3: TGTGCCAGCAGTGAAACGGCGACTAACATTCAGTACTTC. This sequence encodes CASSETATNIQYF. This chain links TRBV2 with TRBJ2-4; D gene unclear. Germline V gives CDR1 SNHLY, CDR2 FYNNEI. Trimming left V 2 bases short and J 7 bases short, with 9 bases between. The CDR3 totals 13 residues.

Ten or more counts support this clonotype. The CDR3 loop is CASSDSGLYGYTF. CDR3 DNA: TGTGCCAGCAGCGACTCGGGACTCTATGGCTACACCTTC. The chain combines TRBV12-3 or TRBV12-4 with TRBJ1-2; perhaps TRBD1 as D (5 bases). CDR3 length: 13 residues. The germline V and J ends were trimmed by 6 bases and 4 bases, with 12 bases remaining between them.

In its sample, this clonotype was seen many times. The chain links TRBV28 to TRBJ2-7, with 7 nucleotides matching TRBD1. V lost 3 bases, J lost 7 bases, and 6 bases stayed unmatched. CDR1 is MDHEN and CDR2 is SYDVKM in the germline V gene. This CDR3 region has 13 residues. CDR3 sequence reads: CASSFQGVREQYF. The CDR3 nucleotides are TGTGCCAGCAGTTTCCAGGGGGTTCGGGAGCAGTACTTC.

This clonotype was counted at least ten times. The CDR3 reads CASSTDRAAGNEQYF. The DNA of the CDR3 is TGTGCCAGCAGCACCGACCGGGCCGCGGGGAACGAGCAGTACTTC. The chain couples TRBV7-8 to TRBJ2-7, with D possibly TRBD2 on 6 matching bases. Germline loops: CDR1 SGHVS, CDR2 FQNEAQ. The V and J ends lost 5 bases and 5 bases respectively, with 19 bases between them. CDR3 length: 15 residues.

This clonotype was detected ten times or more. The rearrangement links TRBV6-1 to TRBJ1-1; no clear D gene. This CDR3 comprises 14 residues. The germline V gene encodes CDR1 MNHNS and CDR2 SASEGT. With 7 bases removed from V and 3 bases from J, the gap between germline ends came to 15 bases. The chain's CDR3 is CASKVGNSDTEAFF. In DNA form, the CDR3 reads TGTGCCAGCAAGGTCGGCAATAGCGACACTGAAGCTTTCTTT.

The chain carries TRBV3-1 and TRBJ2-4; TRBD2 aligns across 8 bases. Looked up from germline, CDR1 is LGHDT and CDR2 is YNNKEL (reference sequence). Trimming at V came to 2 bases and at J to 5 bases, leaving 5 bases not matched to a gene. The CDR3 runs to 15 residues. DNA of the CDR3: TGTGCCAGCAGCCAAAGGGCAGCGGGAGAAAACATTCAGTACTTC. This encodes CASSQRAAGENIQYF.

This clonotype occurred many times. The V gene is TRBV19, the J gene TRBJ1-1, with D possibly being TRBD1 (5 bases). The germline V gene has CDR1 LNHDA and CDR2 SQIVND (reference sequence). The CDR3 runs 13 residues. V was trimmed by 11 bases and J by 0 bases, leaving 13 bases between them. CDR3 coding DNA: TGTGCCGCTGATACAGGCATGAACACTGAAGCTTTCTTT. Translation: CAADTGMNTEAFF.

V is TRBV28 and J is TRBJ2-5; D unresolved. Germline assignment: CDR1 MDHEN and CDR2 SYDVKM. V lost 7 bases to trimming and J lost 2 bases, with 14 bases between them. The CDR3 is 14 residues long. The CDR3 coding sequence is TGTGCCAGCACCTCCATGCCTTCTCAAGAGACCCAGTACTTC. Translation gives CASTSMPSQETQYF.

This clonotype has ten or more counts. The chain combines TRBV6-2 or TRBV6-3 with TRBJ1-5, with D possibly being TRBD1 (5 bases). Per the germline V gene, CDR1 is MNHEY and CDR2 is SVGEGT. With 2 bases removed from V and 4 bases from J, the gap between germline ends came to 9 bases. This CDR3 spans 14 amino acids. The CDR3, as DNA: TGTGCCAGCAGTTACGACAGCCTAAATCAGCCCCAGCATTTT. It specifies CASSYDSLNQPQHF.

This clonotype was recorded only once. J is TRBJ1-3 and V is TRBV4-1; D ambiguous. Germline CDR1 is MGHRA and CDR2 is YSYEKL. This CDR3 region has 13 residues. V lost 3 bases and J 1 base, leaving 4 bases between the germline ends. CDR3 nucleotides: TGCGCCAGCAGCCACCATTCTGGAAACACCATATATTTT. It translates to CASSHHSGNTIYF.

This clonotype has ten or more counts. The chain employs TRBV9 and TRBJ2-7; TRBD1 aligns across 7 bases. Germline loops: CDR1 SGDLS, CDR2 YYNGEE. The CDR3 contains 16 residues. The J segment lost 2 bases and the V segment lost 0 bases, leaving 8 bases of the junction unmatched. The CDR3 here is CASSVEGAATPYEQYF. The CDR3 bases are TGTGCCAGCAGCGTAGAGGGGGCGGCCACACCCTACGAGCAGTACTTC.